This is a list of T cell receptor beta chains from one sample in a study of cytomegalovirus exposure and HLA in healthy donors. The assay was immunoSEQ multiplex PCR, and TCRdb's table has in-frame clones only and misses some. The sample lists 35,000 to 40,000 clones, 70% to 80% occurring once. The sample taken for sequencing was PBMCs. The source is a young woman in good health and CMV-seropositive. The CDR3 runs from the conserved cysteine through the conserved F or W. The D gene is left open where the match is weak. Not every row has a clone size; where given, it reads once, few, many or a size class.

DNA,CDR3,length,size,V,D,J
TGTGCCAGCAGCGTAGGGAGCGAAAGATGGGACAATGAGCAGTTCTTC,CASSVGSERWDNEQFF,16,-,TRBV9,-,TRBJ2-1
TGTGCTAGCAGCCAAATACGGGGGGACACCATATATTTT,CASSQIRGDTIYF,13,-,TRBV7-7,-,TRBJ1-3
TGTGCCTGGAGTGGGACACTATTGAACACTGAAGCTTTCTTT,CAWSGTLLNTEAFF,14,-,TRBV30,-,TRBJ1-1
TGCAGTGCCGGGCTAGCGGGAGACCCAGGTGAGCAGTTCTTC,CSAGLAGDPGEQFF,14,-,TRBV29-1,TRBD2,TRBJ2-1
TGTGCCAGCAGCTTAAAATCCCCCCGGGGTCGAGGTAAGACTGAAGCTTTCTTT,CASSLKSPRGRGKTEAFF,18,-,TRBV7-9,-,TRBJ1-1
TGCGCCAGCAGTGAGGCGGGACGCGAAGCTTTCTTT,CASSEAGREAFF,12,-,TRBV10-1,-,TRBJ1-1
TGTGCCAGCAGCGGCCCGAGGCTAGCGGGGGGGCCAAACATTCAGTACTTC,CASSGPRLAGGPNIQYF,17,once,TRBV2,TRBD2,TRBJ2-4
TGTGCCAGCAGCTTAGATCTGAGGGACACTGAAGCTTTCTTT,CASSLDLRDTEAFF,14,-,TRBV11-2,-,TRBJ1-1
TGCGCCAGCAGCGCCGGGAGTGCCCCCTACGAGCAGTACTTC,CASSAGSAPYEQYF,14,-,TRBV5-1,-,TRBJ2-7
TGTGCCAGCAGCCCGGACAGGGGTAAAGAGACCCAGTACTTC,CASSPDRGKETQYF,14,-,TRBV6-6,TRBD1,TRBJ2-5
TGTGCCAGCAGCTCCGGCGGCGGGGAGCTGTTTTTT,CASSSGGGELFF,12,-,TRBV2,-,TRBJ2-2
TGTGCCAGCAGTTTACCCCAGGGGAGGGACACTGAAGCTTTCTTT,CASSLPQGRDTEAFF,15,-,TRBV28,-,TRBJ1-1
TGTGCCAGCAGTCGGACAGGGGGCTCGGGAAATTCACCCCTCCACTTT,CASSRTGGSGNSPLHF,16,-,TRBV27,TRBD1,TRBJ1-6
TGTGCCAGCAGTGCGAACAGGCGCTCCTATGGCTACACCTTC,CASSANRRSYGYTF,14,-,TRBV6-5,-,TRBJ1-2
TGTGCCAGCAGCAAAAACGGAGGGCCTGGCTACACCTTC,CASSKNGGPGYTF,13,-,TRBV7-2,-,TRBJ1-2
TGTGCCAGCAGTTTGGCTAGCGGGGGGGCTAATCAAGAGACCCAGTACTTC,CASSLASGGANQETQYF,17,few,TRBV27,TRBD2,TRBJ2-5
TGTGCCAGTAGTATCTTTCAGACAGGGGGCCACTCTGGAAACACCATATATTTT,CASSIFQTGGHSGNTIYF,18,-,TRBV19,TRBD1,TRBJ1-3
TGTGCCAGCAGCAAGACCGGGACTAGCGGGGGCCCAAGCTCCTACAATGAGCAGTTCTTC,CASSKTGTSGGPSSYNEQFF,20,-,TRBV21-1,-,TRBJ2-1
TGTGCCAGCAGCCCGGGAGGCACCGGGGAGCTGTTTTTT,CASSPGGTGELFF,13,-,TRBV7-3,TRBD2,TRBJ2-2
TGTGCCAGTAGTACAACAGCCCGTCAGTACTTC,CASSTTARQYF,11,-,TRBV19,-,TRBJ2-5
TGTGCCAGCACACAGGCTTACTCTGGAAACACCATATATTTT,CASTQAYSGNTIYF,14,few,TRBV6-1,-,TRBJ1-3
TGTGCCAGCAGCCGGACAGGCCAAGTAGGTGAAAAACTGTTTTTT,CASSRTGQVGEKLFF,15,medium-sized,TRBV9,TRBD1,TRBJ1-4
TGTGCCAGCAGCCCCGGAGGGGACTATGGCTACACCTTC,CASSPGGDYGYTF,13,-,TRBV9,-,TRBJ1-2
TGTGCCAGCAGTTATCGGTTCGGGGGTACTGAAGCTTTCTTT,CASSYRFGGTEAFF,14,-,TRBV6-5,-,TRBJ1-1
TGTGCCAGCAGCCCCAGCGGAGTGGGCAATCAGCCCCAGCATTTT,CASSPSGVGNQPQHF,15,-,TRBV7-9,-,TRBJ1-5
TGTGCCAGCAGCCCTGACGGGACAGCTTCTAACTATGGCTACACCTTC,CASSPDGTASNYGYTF,16,-,TRBV7-9,TRBD1,TRBJ1-2
TGTGCCATCAGAGGGCTCGAGGAGCGGGGGGCCGAGCAGTACTTC,CAIRGLEERGAEQYF,15,once,TRBV10-3,TRBD2,TRBJ2-7
TGCAGCGTTGTGGGCACACTCTCTGGGGCCAACGTCCTGACTTTC,CSVVGTLSGANVLTF,15,-,TRBV29-1,-,TRBJ2-6
TGTGCCAGCAGCGGACAACCTGGACTAGCGGGGCTAAGTATCAATGAGCAGTTCTTC,CASSGQPGLAGLSINEQFF,19,-,TRBV9,TRBD2,TRBJ2-1
TGTGCCAGCAGCCACCGGGGGGGGGCGAGGGGAGAGACCCAGTACTTC,CASSHRGGARGETQYF,16,-,TRBV5-5,TRBD2,TRBJ2-5
TGTGCCAGCAGCTTGGAATTAGCGGGGACGGGTGAGCAGTTCTTC,CASSLELAGTGEQFF,15,-,TRBV5-4,TRBD2,TRBJ2-1
TGTGCCAGCAGCGAAGGGGGGACAGGCGGTGAAAAACTGTTTTTT,CASSEGGTGGEKLFF,15,-,TRBV9,TRBD1,TRBJ1-4
TGTGCCAGCAGTGGCAGTTGGGAGGCCGGGGAGCTGTTTTTT,CASSGSWEAGELFF,14,-,TRBV6-5,-,TRBJ2-2